A single sample is the source of the 15 T cell receptor beta chains below, sequenced in a study of blood T cell repertoires in COVID-19. Measured with immunoSEQ multiplex PCR; TCRdb has only the in-frame clones, and not every one. The sample records roughly 96,000 clones, roughly 87% being singletons. What was sequenced was peripheral blood. The receptors originated from a man at least 80 years old with acute or convalescent COVID-19.

The J gene is TRBJ1-2, the V gene TRBV9; tentatively, D is TRBD1 (6 bases). Trimming left V 5 bases short and J 8 bases short, with 16 bases between. This CDR3 is 13 amino acids long. Germline values: CDR1 SGDLS, CDR2 YYNGEE. In DNA form, the CDR3 reads TGTGCCAGCAGTTCGGGAGGGGGACAAGGCTACACCTTC. This translates into CASSSGGGQGYTF. Together with reference TRBV9 and TRBJ1-2, the CDR3 gives the full variable domain: DSGVTQTPKHLITATGQRVTLRCSPRSGDLSVYWYQQSLDQGLQFLIQYYNGEERAKGNILERFSAQQFPDLHSELNLSSLELGDSALYFCASSSGGGQGYTFGSGTRLTVV.

The V call is TRBV5-1, the J call TRBJ2-2; 8 nucleotides agree with TRBD1. Germline-derived CDR1 and CDR2 are SGHRS and YFSETQ. There are 15 residues in the CDR3. Trimming took 6 bases from V and 2 from J; bases not matched to a gene: 6. CDR3 sequence (DNA): TGCGCCAGCACCGCGGGACAGGTCAACACCGGGGAGCTGTTTTTT. It translates to CASTAGQVNTGELFF.

The chain has TRBV6-5 and TRBJ1-4, with 9 bases matching TRBD1. Trimming removed 6 bases from V and 4 bases from J; junction bases left unmatched: 3. Per the germline V gene, CDR1 is MNHEY and CDR2 is SVGAGI. The CDR3 is 14 amino acids. The CDR3: CASSQDRGNEKLFF. CDR3 sequence (DNA): TGTGCCAGCAGCCAGGACAGGGGTAATGAAAAACTGTTTTTT.

The chain employs TRBV11-2 and TRBJ2-7; no firm D call. The CDR3 runs 12 residues. V was pared by 3 bases and J by 4 bases, with 7 bases between. Germline CDR1 reads SGHAT; CDR2 reads FQNNGV. This CDR3 is CASSFLDYEQYF. The CDR3 region has the DNA TGTGCCAGCAGCTTTTTAGATTACGAGCAGTACTTC.

The chain links TRBV28 to TRBJ1-3; D unresolved. V lost 2 bases, J lost 8 bases, and 10 bases lay in between. CDR1 and CDR2 (germline): MDHEN, SYDVKM. The CDR3 runs to 13 residues. CDR3 sequence (DNA): TGTGCCAGCAGTTTACACAGTTCAGACACCATATATTTT. This translates into CASSLHSSDTIYF.

V usage is TRBV27 and J usage is TRBJ1-5; D is possibly TRBD1 (5 bases). V lost 6 bases to trimming and J lost 7 bases, with 13 bases between them. The CDR3 sequence is 13 residues long. Germline V gives CDR1 MNHEY, CDR2 SMNVEV (reference sequence). The CDR3 sequence is CASSKMGGQPQHF. As DNA, the CDR3 is TGTGCCAGCAGCAAAATGGGGGGACAGCCCCAGCATTTT.

This clone was detected only once. The V and J genes are TRBV9 and TRBJ1-2; tentative D call: TRBD1 (5 bases). The germline V and J ends were trimmed by 0 bases and 3 bases, with 9 bases remaining between them. Germline CDR1 and CDR2: SGDLS and YYNGEE. The CDR3 has 14 amino acids. CDR3 residues: CASSVEGSYYGYTF. DNA of the CDR3: TGTGCCAGCAGCGTAGAGGGGTCCTACTATGGCTACACCTTC.

This sequence joins TRBV5-1 and TRBJ1-2, with D perhaps TRBD1 (6 bases). The CDR3 extends over 14 amino acids. The ends were cut back, 5 bases at V and 4 bases at J, with 15 bases in the middle. The germline V gene encodes CDR1 SGHRS and CDR2 YFSETQ. CDR3 amino acids: CASRFRTASYGYTF. In DNA form, the CDR3 reads TGCGCCAGCAGGTTCCGGACAGCTAGCTATGGCTACACCTTC.

This clone was observed a single time. The V gene is TRBV30, the J gene TRBJ2-1; 10 bases align to TRBD1. V lost 7 bases and J lost 6; bases outside the gene matches: 3. The germline V gene encodes CDR1 GTSNPN and CDR2 SVGIG (reference sequence). This CDR3 comprises 12 residues. This CDR3 is CASDRGSNEQFF. CDR3 nucleotide sequence: TGTGCCTCGGACAGGGGGAGCAATGAGCAGTTCTTC.

A single count supports this clone. The V call is TRBV5-1, the J call TRBJ1-6; the match to TRBD1 covers 11 bases. Per the germline V gene, CDR1 is SGHRS and CDR2 is YFSETQ. Losses at the gene ends were 3 bases for V and 6 bases for J; bases not matched to a gene: 11. CDR3 length equals 18 residues. The CDR3 DNA is TGCGCCAGCAGCTCTACATGGACAGGGGGCTCCGCTAATTCACCCCTCCACTTT. Encoded protein: CASSSTWTGGSANSPLHF.

This clone has ten or more counts. CDR3 sequence reads: CATSADGGNQPQHF. For the CDR3, the DNA is TGTGCCACCAGTGCGGACGGGGGAAATCAGCCCCAGCATTTT. The V call is TRBV24-1, the J call TRBJ1-5; D may be TRBD1 (5 bases). Germline CDR1 and CDR2: KGHDR and SFDVKD. The CDR3 covers 14 residues. V was pared by 5 bases and J by 4 bases, with 11 bases between.

This rearrangement joins TRBV28 to TRBJ1-1; 9 bases match TRBD1. CDR1 is MDHEN, CDR2 SYDVKM, per germline. V was pared by 4 bases and J by 0 bases, with 6 bases of the junction left unmatched. This CDR3 region has 16 residues. CDR3 in amino acids: CASSSTGTGLNTEAFF. The CDR3 DNA reads TGTGCCAGCAGTTCTACCGGGACAGGGTTGAACACTGAAGCTTTCTTT. The variable domain in full, with the rest retrieved from reference TRBV28 and TRBJ1-1, is DVKVTQSSRYLVKRTGEKVFLECVQDMDHENMFWYRQDPGLGLRLIYFSYDVKMKEKGDIPEGYSVSREKKERFSLILESASTNQTSMYLCASSSTGTGLNTEAFFGQGTRLTVV.

The chain employs TRBV18 and TRBJ1-3; D call uncertain. From germline, CDR1 is KGHSH and CDR2 LQKENI. The CDR3 contains 16 residues. V gave up 3 bases and J gave up 0 bases, with 12 bases separating them. CDR3 coding DNA: TGTGCCAGCTCACCCGTAACACGAAGCTCTGGAAACACCATATATTTT. Protein sequence: CASSPVTRSSGNTIYF.

The J gene is TRBJ2-3, the V gene TRBV11-2, with unresolved D. The V gene's germline CDR1 is SGHAT and CDR2 FQNNGV. The CDR3 totals 12 residues. Between the trimmed V and J ends, which lost 5 bases and 11 bases, there was a span of 14 bases. CDR3 loop: CASSLTIQEQYF. In DNA, the CDR3 is TGTGCCAGCAGCCTGACCATCCAGGAGCAGTATTTT. Looking up the rest from reference TRBV11-2 and TRBJ2-3 gives the full variable domain: EAGVAQSPRYKIIEKRQSVAFWCNPISGHATLYWYQQILGQGPKLLIQFQNNGVVDDSQLPKDRFSAERLKGVDSTLKIQPAKLEDSAVYLCASSLTIQEQYFGPGTRLTVL.

The rearrangement joins TRBV28 to TRBJ1-5; TRBD1 agrees at 9 bases. Unmatched junction bases numbered 7, after V lost 7 bases and J lost 3 bases. Germline values: CDR1 MDHEN, CDR2 SYDVKM. The CDR3 has 15 amino acids. CDR3 in amino acids: CASTVGQGYNQPQHF. The CDR3 DNA is TGTGCCAGCACTGTGGGACAGGGATACAATCAGCCCCAGCATTTT.